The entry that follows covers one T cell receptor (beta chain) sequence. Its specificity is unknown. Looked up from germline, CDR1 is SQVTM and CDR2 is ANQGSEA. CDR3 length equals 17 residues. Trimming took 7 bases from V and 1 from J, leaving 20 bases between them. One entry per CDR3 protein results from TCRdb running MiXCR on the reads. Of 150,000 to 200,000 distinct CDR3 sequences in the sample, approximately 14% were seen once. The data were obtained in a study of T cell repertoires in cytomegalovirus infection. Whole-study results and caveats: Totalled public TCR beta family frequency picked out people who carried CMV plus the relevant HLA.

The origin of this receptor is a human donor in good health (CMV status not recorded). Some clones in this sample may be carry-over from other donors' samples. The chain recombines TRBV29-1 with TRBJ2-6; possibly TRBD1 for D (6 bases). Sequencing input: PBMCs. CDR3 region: CSASGAQGGSGANVLTF. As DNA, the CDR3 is TGCAGCGCCTCAGGGGCCCAAGGGGGATCTGGGGCCAACGTCCTGACTTTC.